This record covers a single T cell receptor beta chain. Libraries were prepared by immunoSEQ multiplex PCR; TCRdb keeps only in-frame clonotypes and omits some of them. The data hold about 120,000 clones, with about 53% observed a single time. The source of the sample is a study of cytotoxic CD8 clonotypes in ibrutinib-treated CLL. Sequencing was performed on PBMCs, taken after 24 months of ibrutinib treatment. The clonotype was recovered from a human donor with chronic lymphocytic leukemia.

CDR3 residues: CASSSQGASSPLHF. As DNA, the CDR3 is TGTGCCAGCAGTTCCCAGGGGGCGAGTTCACCCCTCCACTTT. The chain employs TRBV28 and TRBJ1-6; 8 positions agree with TRBD1. Germline V gene lookup returns CDR1 MDHEN and CDR2 SYDVKM. Trimming cost V 4 bases and J 9 bases; bases outside gene matches: 5. The CDR3 sequence is 14 residues long.